A selection of T cell receptor beta chains follows, all from one sample in a study of shared clonotypes between healthy human individuals. TCRdb's table, derived via immunoSEQ multiplex PCR, lists solely in-frame clones and lacks some. This table holds some 800,000 clones, roughly 92% found once. Sequences were obtained from naive CD8+ T cells sorted from blood. The receptors originated from a young man in good health. Each CDR3 is given with its conserved first and last residue. A D gene is named only where the DNA matches it firmly. Not all rows give a size; the values are once, few, many and, for expanded clones, a class.

TRBJ2-7,TRBV5-4,.,.,CASSLGAGSYEQYF,TGTGCCAGCAGCTTAGGGGCGGGGTCCTACGAGCAGTACTTC
TRBJ2-7,TRBV15,.,.,CATSREEGVNEQYF,TGTGCCACCAGCAGAGAAGAGGGTGTCAACGAGCAGTACTTC
TRBJ2-7,TRBV27,TRBD1,.,CASSPTGDIFSYEQYF,TGTGCCAGCAGTCCCACAGGGGACATATTCTCCTACGAGCAGTACTTC
TRBJ2-7,TRBV4-1,TRBD1,.,CASSHSVGQAYEQYF,TGCGCCAGCAGCCACAGCGTGGGACAGGCCTACGAGCAGTACTTC
TRBJ2-1,TRBV11-2,TRBD1,.,CATRPGTVHEQFF,TGTGCCACACGTCCCGGGACAGTACATGAGCAGTTCTTC
TRBJ2-7,TRBV20-1,TRBD2,.,CSATFSGKQYF,TGCAGTGCTACCTTCAGCGGGAAGCAGTACTTC
TRBJ2-1,TRBV10-3,.,.,CAISSLGASNYNEQFF,TGTGCCATCAGTTCCTTAGGGGCATCAAACTACAATGAGCAGTTCTTC
TRBJ2-7,TRBV27,.,.,CASSLGGIYEQYF,TGTGCCAGCAGCCTAGGGGGGATCTACGAGCAGTACTTC
TRBJ2-1,TRBV19,.,.,CASSIVDYNHEQFF,TGTGCCAGTAGTATAGTTGACTACAACCATGAGCAGTTCTTC
TRBJ1-1,TRBV27,.,.,CASSLSTGTEAFF,TGTGCCAGCAGTTTATCAACGGGGACTGAAGCTTTCTTT
TRBJ1-2,TRBV28,.,.,CASSWVASTRGYTF,TGTGCCAGCAGTTGGGTCGCGTCCACACGGGGCTACACCTTC
TRBJ2-3,TRBV11-2,TRBD2,.,CASSPSGRGDTQYF,TGTGCCAGCAGCCCTAGCGGGAGGGGAGATACGCAGTATTTT
TRBJ1-1,TRBV4-1,.,.,CASSSDGGGPEAFF,TGCGCCAGCAGTTCCGACGGGGGCGGGCCTGAAGCTTTCTTT
TRBJ2-2,TRBV7-7,.,.,CASRPEPGDGAGELFF,TGTGCTAGCAGACCCGAACCGGGGGACGGGGCCGGGGAGCTGTTTTTT
TRBJ2-3,TRBV4-1,.,.,CASSQVDGITDTQYF,TGCGCCAGCAGCCAGGTGGATGGGATAACGGATACGCAGTATTTT
TRBJ2-1,TRBV27,TRBD2,.,CASKTSGSDLWFF,TGTGCCAGCAAGACTAGCGGGAGTGATCTTTGGTTCTTC
TRBJ1-5,TRBV27,TRBD1,.,CASNPGTGGFNQPQHF,TGTGCCAGCAACCCCGGGACAGGGGGCTTCAATCAGCCCCAGCATTTT
TRBJ2-2,TRBV29-1,.,.,CSVDSDTGELFF,TGCAGCGTTGACTCCGACACCGGGGAGCTGTTTTTT
TRBJ2-7,TRBV9,TRBD1,.,CASSAGQVDEQYF,TGTGCCAGCAGCGCGGGACAGGTGGACGAGCAGTACTTC
TRBJ2-7,TRBV19,TRBD2,.,CASSAGTSVYEQYF,TGTGCCAGTAGCGCCGGGACTAGCGTGTACGAGCAGTACTTC
TRBJ2-5,TRBV9,TRBD2,.,CASSSRTRETQYF,TGTGCCAGCAGCAGCCGGACTAGAGAGACCCAGTACTTC
TRBJ2-1,TRBV27,.,once,CASSLFQGNNEQFF,TGTGCCAGCAGTTTATTCCAGGGGAACAATGAGCAGTTCTTC
TRBJ2-1,TRBV7-9,TRBD2,.,CASREERGYNEQFF,TGTGCCAGCAGGGAAGAGCGGGGCTACAATGAGCAGTTCTTC
TRBJ1-1,TRBV11-2,.,.,CASSLGGGYTEAFF,TGTGCCAGCAGCTTAGGGGGGGGCTACACTGAAGCTTTCTTT
TRBJ2-3,TRBV7-9,.,.,CASSKRSADTQYF,TGTGCCAGCAGCAAGAGGTCGGCAGATACGCAGTATTTT
TRBJ1-1,TRBV5-1,TRBD1,.,CASRPTETGAIPNTEAFF,TGCGCCAGCAGACCAACCGAAACAGGGGCGATTCCGAACACTGAAGCTTTCTTT
TRBJ2-5,TRBV7-8,.,.,CASSPRDTQETQYF,TGTGCCAGCAGCCCCCGGGACACTCAAGAGACCCAGTACTTC
TRBJ2-7,TRBV6-1,.,.,CASSELAGTATYEQYF,TGTGCCAGCAGTGAACTAGCCGGGACGGCAACCTACGAGCAGTACTTC
TRBJ2-7,TRBV4-1,TRBD2,.,CASSLSGTDAYEQYF,TGCGCCAGCAGCCTAAGCGGGACTGACGCCTACGAGCAGTACTTC
TRBJ1-2,TRBV4-1,.,.,CASSQVHSQNYGYTF,TGCGCCAGCAGCCAAGTCCACAGCCAAAACTATGGCTACACCTTC
TRBJ2-3,TRBV9,TRBD2,once,CASSVVSGGGDTQYF,TGTGCCAGCAGCGTAGTTAGCGGGGGCGGAGATACGCAGTATTTT
TRBJ1-1,TRBV27,.,once,CASSLGGNTEAFF,TGTGCCAGCAGTCTGGGAGGAAACACTGAAGCTTTCTTT
TRBJ2-1,TRBV7-9,.,.,CASSTNEQFF,TGTGCCAGCAGCACAAATGAGCAGTTCTTC